This entry lists 6 T cell receptor beta chains sequenced from one sample in a study of T cells after posttransplantation cyclophosphamide. Treatment was busulfan-fludarabine conditioning, a marrow graft, and cyclophosphamide on days +3 and +4. Libraries were prepared by immunoSEQ multiplex PCR; TCRdb keeps only in-frame clonotypes and omits some of them. The data show thousands of clones, with about 80% seen just once and 25% to 30% held by the top ten. The source was CD8+ T cells sorted from PBMCs, collected approximately 190 weeks after allogeneic stem cell transplant with posttransplant cyclophosphamide. Receptors originate from a female patient aged 50-59 years who received an allogeneic stem cell transplant from a related donor, was CMV-positive, and had no GVHD. Some T cells may trace back to the graft donor.

The CDR3 is CASSGQSGLEKLFF. CDR3 DNA: TGCGCCAGCAGTGGGCAATCGGGGTTAGAAAAACTGTTTTTT. This chain joins TRBV10-2 and TRBJ1-4; D not certain. V was cut by 4 bases and J by 8 bases, with 14 bases left in between. CDR1 is WSHSY, CDR2 SAAADI, per germline. The CDR3 length is 14 residues.

The chain recombines TRBV5-1 with TRBJ2-7; 7 bases are a match to TRBD1. Losses at the gene ends were 2 bases for V and 0 bases for J; bases not matched to a gene: 2. CDR3 size: 14 residues. Per germline, CDR1 SGHRS and CDR2 YFSETQ. Here the CDR3 DNA reads TGCGCCAGCAGCTTCGGGACAGCCTCCTACGAGCAGTACTTC. This gives the protein CASSFGTASYEQYF.

The chain couples TRBV5-6 to TRBJ2-1; D not certain. Germline-derived CDR1 and CDR2 are SGHDT and YYEEEE. V dropped 0 bases and J dropped 6 bases, with 4 bases sitting between them. The CDR3 runs to 12 residues. Here the CDR3 DNA reads TGTGCCAGCAGCTTGGGCGGCAATGAGCAGTTCTTC. The encoded protein is CASSLGGNEQFF.

The chain recombines TRBV7-9 with TRBJ1-4; 7 bases are shared with TRBD1. Losses at the gene ends were 5 bases for V and 7 bases for J; bases not matched to a gene: 10. In germline, CDR1 is SEHNR, CDR2 FQNEAQ (reference sequence). The CDR3 sequence is 15 residues long. The CDR3 region is CASSPGGRRGEKLFF. The DNA for the CDR3 is TGTGCCAGCAGCCCAGGGGGGCGGCGCGGTGAAAAACTGTTTTTT. Supplemented by reference TRBV7-9 and TRBJ1-4, the full variable domain reads DTGVSQNPRHKITKRGQNVTFRCDPISEHNRLYWYRQTLGQGPEFLTYFQNEAQLEKSRLLSDRFSAERPKGSFSTLEIQRTEQGDSAMYLCASSPGGRRGEKLFFGSGTQLSVL.

The chain carries TRBV6-6 and TRBJ2-1; 9 bases are shared with TRBD1. Germline trimming cut 2 bases from V and 5 bases from J; bases unmatched to any gene: 7. CDR3 length equals 16 residues. Germline CDR1 MNHNY, CDR2 SVGAGI (reference sequence). DNA for the CDR3: TGTGCCAGCAGTTACACCCGGGACAGGGCCGACAATGAGCAGTTCTTC. The encoded protein is CASSYTRDRADNEQFF.

This clone was seen a single time. The genes are TRBV10-3 and TRBJ2-7, with D uncertain. This CDR3 has 13 amino acids. Germline V gene sequence: CDR1 ENHRY, CDR2 SYGVKD. V was pared by 8 bases and J by 4 bases, with 15 bases between. The CDR3 sequence is CAIGSRVVYEQYF. The CDR3 nucleotides are TGTGCCATCGGTTCCCGGGTTGTATACGAGCAGTACTTC.